These 8 T cell receptor beta chains share one sample of origin, sequenced in a study of identical twins. From the 5' RACE reads, TCRdb called clonotypes with MiXCR, one entry per CDR3 protein. The profile covers hundreds of thousands of distinct CDR3 sequences, with less than 10% appearing a single time and more than 0.75% taken by the ten largest. This sample was also put to use in a study of yellow fever vaccine responses in identical twins.

Sequencing was carried out using PBMCs. These receptors came from a woman aged 18-29 years in good health.

This clonotype showed up just a few times. The rearrangement joins TRBV3-1 to TRBJ1-1; no reliable D call. V shed 1 base and J shed 2 bases, with 8 bases lying between them. The CDR3 spans 14 residues. In germline, CDR1 is LGHDT, CDR2 YNNKEL (reference sequence). The CDR3 DNA sequence: TGTGCCAGCAGCCAAGTCGAGGGTAACACTGAAGCTTTCTTT. This translates into CASSQVEGNTEAFF.

This clonotype was counted a few times. The rearrangement joins TRBV5-6 to TRBJ2-1, with 9 bases identical to TRBD1. The junction had 4 bases not matched to a gene; V was cut back by 0 bases and J by 15 bases. Germline V gives CDR1 SGHDT, CDR2 YYEEEE. CDR3 length equals 12 residues. The DNA for the CDR3 is TGTGCCAGCAGCTTGGGGGACAGGGTATGGTTCTTC. The encoded protein is CASSLGDRVWFF.

The V and J genes are TRBV10-3 and TRBJ2-2; D is unclear. The V end was cut by 3 bases, the J end by 1 base, with 6 bases between. CDR1 and CDR2 (germline): ENHRY, SYGVKD. This CDR3 region has 14 residues. This chain's CDR3 is CAISDSQNTGELFF. The CDR3, as DNA: TGTGCCATCAGTGACTCGCAGAACACCGGGGAGCTGTTTTTT.

V gene TRBV2 combines with J gene TRBJ1-1, with 8 bases fitting TRBD1. The ends lost 7 bases at V and 3 bases at J; junction bases unmatched: 7. From germline, CDR1 is SNHLY and CDR2 FYNNEI. CDR3 size: 14 residues. The CDR3 here is CASNEQGGYTEAFF. CDR3 in DNA: TGTGCCAGCAACGAACAGGGGGGCTACACTGAAGCTTTCTTT.

The gene calls are TRBV20-1 and TRBJ2-5; D perhaps matches TRBD1 (5 bases). Germline V CDR1 and CDR2: DFQATT, SNEGSKA (reference sequence). The CDR3 totals 13 residues. The ends were cut back, 6 bases at V and 1 base at J, with 12 bases in the middle. This CDR3 reads CSAAADTQETQYF. CDR3 bases: TGCAGTGCCGCTGCGGACACCCAAGAGACCCAGTACTTC.

The chain is built from TRBV6-4 and TRBJ2-3; D unresolved. Per germline, CDR1 MRHNA and CDR2 SNTAGT. The V end was cut by 7 bases, the J end by 1 base, with 12 bases between. This CDR3 spans 14 amino acids. The CDR3 sequence: CASTPTPGTDTQYF. In DNA, the CDR3 is TGTGCCAGCACTCCCACCCCTGGCACAGATACGCAGTATTTT.

This clonotype was picked up a small number of times. The chain joins TRBV7-6 to TRBJ2-7; the D is unclear. The CDR3 consists of 13 residues. Looked up from germline, CDR1 is SGHVS and CDR2 is FNYEAQ. Trimming removed 5 bases at V and 2 bases at J, with 10 bases between. CDR3 region: CASSARATYEQYF. In DNA form, the CDR3 reads TGTGCCAGCAGCGCTAGGGCCACCTACGAGCAGTACTTC.

Ten or more counts support this clonotype. This rearrangement joins TRBV7-8 to TRBJ2-1; 12 nucleotides match TRBD2. CDR3 length: 18 amino acids. Germline lookup yields CDR1 SGHVS and CDR2 FQNEAQ. Unmatched junction bases numbered 8, after V lost 0 bases and J lost 5 bases. CDR3 sequence (DNA): TGTGCCAGCAGCTTAGCCCTAGCGGGAGGGCCTTTAGACAATGAGCAGTTCTTC. Protein: CASSLALAGGPLDNEQFF.